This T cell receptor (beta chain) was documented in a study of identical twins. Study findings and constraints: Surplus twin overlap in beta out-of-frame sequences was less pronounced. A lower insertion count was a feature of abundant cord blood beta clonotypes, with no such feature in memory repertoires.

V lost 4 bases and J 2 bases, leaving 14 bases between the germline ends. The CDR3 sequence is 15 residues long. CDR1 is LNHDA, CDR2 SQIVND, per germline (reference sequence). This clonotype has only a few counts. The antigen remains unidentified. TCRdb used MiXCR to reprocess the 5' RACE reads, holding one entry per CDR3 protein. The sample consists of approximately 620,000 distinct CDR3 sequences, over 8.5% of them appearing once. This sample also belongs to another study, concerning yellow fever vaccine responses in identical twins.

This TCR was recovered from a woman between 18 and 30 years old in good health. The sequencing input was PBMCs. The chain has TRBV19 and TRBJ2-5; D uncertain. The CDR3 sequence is CASSTRWPSQETQYF. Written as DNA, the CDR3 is TGTGCCAGTAGTACCCGATGGCCCTCACAAGAGACCCAGTACTTC.